The 15 T cell receptor beta chains in this list originate from one sample, sequenced in a study of cytomegalovirus exposure and HLA in healthy donors. 60 Vbeta and 13 Jbeta primers were used in PCR. The data were produced by immunoSEQ multiplex PCR, yet TCRdb's version contains in-frame clones alone and is incomplete. The sample shows around 100,000 clones, about four fifths of them seen only once. Sequencing input: PBMCs. These receptor sequences come from a man between 25 and 39 years old in good health and CMV-seropositive.

This clone was seen only once. The J gene is TRBJ2-1, the V gene TRBV10-1, with TRBD1 as a possible D gene (5 bases). The CDR3 has 13 residues. Germline-derived CDR1 and CDR2 are WNHNN and SYGVQD (reference sequence). Trimming stripped 0 bases from V and 7 bases from J, with 7 bases between. The CDR3: CASSESGRNEQFF. The DNA of the CDR3 is TGCGCCAGCAGTGAGTCGGGGCGGAATGAGCAGTTCTTC.

This chain uses TRBV7-8 with TRBJ2-4, with TRBD1 matching over 8 bases. In germline, CDR1 is SGHVS, CDR2 FQNEAQ. The CDR3 length is 16 residues. The V segment lost 5 bases and the J segment 7 bases; nucleotides outside the gene matches: 13. The CDR3 DNA follows: TGTGCCAGCAGCCCCGGACGGCAGGGGGCAGGGAACATTCAGTACTTC. Its protein product is CASSPGRQGAGNIQYF.

The rearrangement joins TRBV25-1 to TRBJ2-7, with D perhaps matching TRBD2 (5 bases). This CDR3 region has 12 residues. Trimming shortened V by 6 bases and J by 7 bases, and 13 bases separated the two germline ends. The germline CDR1 and CDR2 sequences are MGHDK and SYGVNS. The DNA for the CDR3 is TGTGCCAGCAGGGAAAACACGGGGGAGCAGTACTTC. It codes for CASRENTGEQYF.

This chain connects TRBV6-5 to TRBJ2-5; 8 nucleotides match TRBD1. CDR3 length equals 13 residues. Germline V gives CDR1 MNHEY, CDR2 SVGAGI. V gave up 4 bases and J gave up 5 bases; unmatched junction bases: 3. In nucleotides, the CDR3 is TGTGCCAGCAGTTGGACAGGGCCTGAGACCCAGTACTTC. Translation gives CASSWTGPETQYF.

The chain has TRBV14 and TRBJ2-1; a weak D match, TRBD2 (5 bases). The V end lost 0 bases, the J end lost 5 bases, and 11 bases lay between the germline ends. This CDR3 has 15 amino acids. Per germline, CDR1 SGHDN and CDR2 FVKESK. The CDR3 region is CASSQDHRTDNEQFF. The DNA of the CDR3 is TGTGCCAGCAGCCAAGATCATAGGACTGACAATGAGCAGTTCTTC.

The chain couples TRBV9 to TRBJ2-7; 11 bases match TRBD2. Germline CDR1 SGDLS, CDR2 YYNGEE. The J segment lost 4 bases and the V segment lost 4 bases, leaving 4 bases of the junction unmatched. This CDR3 is built from 14 residues. The chain's CDR3 is CASSIGTSGYEQYF. DNA for the CDR3: TGTGCCAGCAGCATCGGGACTAGCGGTTACGAGCAGTACTTC.

Here the CDR3 reads CASSQDRGRAGYTF. DNA for the CDR3: TGCGCCAGCAGCCAAGATCGAGGCAGGGCTGGCTACACCTTC. The chain is built from TRBV4-1 and TRBJ1-2; tentatively, D is TRBD1 (5 bases). V shed 0 bases and J shed 7 bases, with 12 bases lying between them. The V gene's germline CDR1 is MGHRA and CDR2 YSYEKL. This CDR3 contains 14 residues.

This chain joins TRBV28 and TRBJ2-5; D unresolved. Trimming left V 6 bases short and J 5 bases short, with 13 bases between. The CDR3 extends over 13 amino acids. The germline gives CDR1 MDHEN, CDR2 SYDVKM. The CDR3 protein is CASRMLRWETQYF. CDR3 in DNA: TGTGCCAGCAGGATGTTGAGGTGGGAGACCCAGTACTTC.

This rearrangement joins TRBV7-9 to TRBJ2-1; the match to TRBD2 covers 9 bases. The trim removed 11 bases at V and 6 bases at J, leaving 11 bases unmatched. The CDR3 is made up of 14 amino acids. Germline CDR1 SEHNR, CDR2 FQNEAQ (reference sequence). CDR3 nucleotide sequence: TGTGCCCGCTCAGGGACTAGCAATTCCAATGAGCAGTTCTTC. As protein: CARSGTSNSNEQFF. Variable domain in full (rest from reference TRBV7-9 and TRBJ2-1): DTGVSQNPRHKITKRGQNVTFRCDPISEHNRLYWYRQTLGQGPEFLTYFQNEAQLEKSRLLSDRFSAERPKGSFSTLEIQRTEQGDSAMYLCARSGTSNSNEQFFGPGTRLTVL.

This chain links TRBV5-6 with TRBJ1-6; tentative D call: TRBD1 (6 bases). CDR1 is SGHDT and CDR2 is YYEEEE in the germline V gene. V gave up 5 bases and J gave up 6 bases, with 12 bases separating them. CDR3 size: 14 residues. In DNA form, the CDR3 reads TGTGCCAGCAGTCAGGACAGCGGTAATTCACCCCTCCACTTT. This translates into CASSQDSGNSPLHF.

The rearrangement joins TRBV5-1 to TRBJ1-2, with D possibly being TRBD1 (5 bases). CDR3 length: 14 residues. Trimming took off 0 bases at V and 3 bases at J, with 9 bases between the two ends. The germline CDR1 and CDR2 sequences are SGHRS and YFSETQ. In DNA form, the CDR3 reads TGCGCCAGCAGCTTGGAACAGGAGTACTATGGCTACACCTTC. Translating it yields CASSLEQEYYGYTF. Supplemented by reference TRBV5-1 and TRBJ1-2, the full variable domain reads KAGVTQTPRYLIKTRGQQVTLSCSPISGHRSVSWYQQTPGQGLQFLFEYFSETQRNKGNFPGRFSGRQFSNSRSEMNVSTLELGDSALYLCASSLEQEYYGYTFGSGTRLTVV.

The CDR3 sequence is CASSDWVGFEQYV. The CDR3, as DNA: TGTGCCAGCAGTGACTGGGTGGGCTTCGAGCAGTACGTC. The chain combines TRBV6-4 with TRBJ2-7; D remains ambiguous. The CDR3 consists of 13 residues. CDR1 is MRHNA and CDR2 is SNTAGT in the germline V gene. Trimming left V 1 base short and J 6 bases short, with 10 bases between.

This chain's CDR3 is CASSFHRTSGRAAEQFF. The DNA for the CDR3 is TGTGCCAGTAGCTTCCACCGGACTAGCGGGAGGGCCGCCGAGCAGTTCTTC. The chain combines TRBV19 with TRBJ2-1, with 15 bases matching TRBD2. The CDR3 contains 17 residues. Germline V CDR1 and CDR2: LNHDA, SQIVND (reference sequence). V gave up 6 bases and J gave up 10 bases; unmatched junction bases: 13.

The J gene is TRBJ2-5, the V gene TRBV28; 11 positions match TRBD2. The junction had 12 bases not matched to a gene; V was cut back by 4 bases and J by 5 bases. Germline V CDR1 and CDR2: MDHEN, SYDVKM. This CDR3 is built from 17 residues. The CDR3 loop is CASSSGTTSGSRETQYF. CDR3 coding DNA: TGTGCCAGCAGTTCCGGGACAACTAGCGGGAGTAGGGAGACCCAGTACTTC.

This clone was counted once. The V call is TRBV2, the J call TRBJ2-5; 8 bases map to TRBD2. From germline, CDR1 is SNHLY and CDR2 FYNNEI. The CDR3 contains 15 residues. The V and J ends lost 5 bases and 2 bases, in that order; junction bases with no gene match: 7. Here the CDR3 DNA reads TGTGCCAGCAGTTCACGTCGGGGGGGACAAGAGACCCAGTACTTC. Translating gives CASSSRRGGQETQYF. The full variable domain, its missing parts supplied by reference TRBV2 and TRBJ2-5, is EPEVTQTPSHQVTQMGQEVILRCVPISNHLYFYWYRQILGQKVEFLVSFYNNEISEKSEIFDDQFSVERPDGSNFTLKIRSTKLEDSAMYFCASSSRRGGQETQYFGPGTRLLVL.